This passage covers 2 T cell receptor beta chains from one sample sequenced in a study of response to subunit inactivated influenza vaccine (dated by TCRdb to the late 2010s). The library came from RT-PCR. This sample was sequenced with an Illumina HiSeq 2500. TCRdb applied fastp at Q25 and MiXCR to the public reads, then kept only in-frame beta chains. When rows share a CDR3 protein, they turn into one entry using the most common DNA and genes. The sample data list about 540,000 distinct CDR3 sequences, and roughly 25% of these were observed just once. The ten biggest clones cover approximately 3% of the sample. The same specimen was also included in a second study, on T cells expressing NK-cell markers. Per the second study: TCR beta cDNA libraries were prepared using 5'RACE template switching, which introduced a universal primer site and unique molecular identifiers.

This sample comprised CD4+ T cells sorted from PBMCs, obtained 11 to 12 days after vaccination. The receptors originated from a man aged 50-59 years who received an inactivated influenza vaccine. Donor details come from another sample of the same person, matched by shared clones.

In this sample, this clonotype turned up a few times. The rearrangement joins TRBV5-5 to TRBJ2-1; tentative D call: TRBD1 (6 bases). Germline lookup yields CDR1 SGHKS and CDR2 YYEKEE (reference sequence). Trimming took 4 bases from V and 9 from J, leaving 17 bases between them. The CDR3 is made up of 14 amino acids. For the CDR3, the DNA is TGTGCCAGCAGCAGCCCCAGGGGCCCAAGTGAGCAGTTCTTC. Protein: CASSSPRGPSEQFF.

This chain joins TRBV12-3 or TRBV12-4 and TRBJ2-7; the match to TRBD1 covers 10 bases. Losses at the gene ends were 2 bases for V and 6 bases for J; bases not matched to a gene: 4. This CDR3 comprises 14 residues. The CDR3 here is CASSLMGQGLEQYF. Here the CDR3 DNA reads TGTGCCAGCAGTTTAATGGGACAGGGGCTCGAGCAGTACTTC.